The clone carrying this T cell receptor (beta chain) was found a few times. Antigen: not known. The CDR3 runs 17 residues. Trimming at V came to 3 bases and at J to 6 bases, leaving 12 bases not matched to a gene. Germline V CDR1 and CDR2: MDHEN, SYDVKM. Notes on the study in general: The TCR gene usage of tumor memory CD4+ T cells clustered together with blood and lymph node memory CD4+ cells and with lymph node naive CD4+ cells.

Cells sorted as Tregs were CD4+, CD25+ and CD127-/low. Full-length variable regions came from constant-region reverse primers plus semi-nested Nested Universal Primer A PCR. TCRdb itself ran the 5' RACE reads through MiXCR, one entry per CDR3 protein. The sample records 50,000 to 65,000 distinct CDR3 sequences, 20% to 25% being singletons. The receptor's source is a female donor with breast cancer. V usage is TRBV28 and J usage is TRBJ2-7, with TRBD2 identical over 12 bases. Sequenced: tumor-infiltrating Tregs sorted from the breast tumor. This CDR3 reads CASSFVLAGGPSIEQYF. The CDR3 coding sequence is TGTGCCAGCAGTTTCGTCCTAGCGGGAGGGCCCTCAATCGAGCAGTACTTC.